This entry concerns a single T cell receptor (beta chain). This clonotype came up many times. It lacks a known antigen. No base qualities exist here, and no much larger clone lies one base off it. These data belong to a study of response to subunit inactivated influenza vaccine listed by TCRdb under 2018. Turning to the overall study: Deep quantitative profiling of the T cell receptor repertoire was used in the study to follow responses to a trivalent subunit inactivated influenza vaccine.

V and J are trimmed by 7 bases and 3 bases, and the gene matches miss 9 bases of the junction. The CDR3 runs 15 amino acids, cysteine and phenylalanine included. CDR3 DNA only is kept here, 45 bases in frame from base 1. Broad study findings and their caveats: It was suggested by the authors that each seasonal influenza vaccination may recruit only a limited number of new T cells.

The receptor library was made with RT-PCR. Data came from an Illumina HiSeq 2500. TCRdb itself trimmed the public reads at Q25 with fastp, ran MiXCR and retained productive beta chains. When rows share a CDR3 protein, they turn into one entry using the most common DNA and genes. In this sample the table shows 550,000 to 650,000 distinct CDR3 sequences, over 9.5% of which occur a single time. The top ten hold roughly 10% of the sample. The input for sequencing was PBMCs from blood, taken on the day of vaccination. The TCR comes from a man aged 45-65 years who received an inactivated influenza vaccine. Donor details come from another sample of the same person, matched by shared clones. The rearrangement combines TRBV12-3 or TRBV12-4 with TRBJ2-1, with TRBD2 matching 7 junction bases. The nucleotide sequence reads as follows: TGTGCCAGCAAGGGTGGGCGGGGGAGCTACAATGAGCAGTTCTTC. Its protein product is CASKGGRGSYNEQFF.